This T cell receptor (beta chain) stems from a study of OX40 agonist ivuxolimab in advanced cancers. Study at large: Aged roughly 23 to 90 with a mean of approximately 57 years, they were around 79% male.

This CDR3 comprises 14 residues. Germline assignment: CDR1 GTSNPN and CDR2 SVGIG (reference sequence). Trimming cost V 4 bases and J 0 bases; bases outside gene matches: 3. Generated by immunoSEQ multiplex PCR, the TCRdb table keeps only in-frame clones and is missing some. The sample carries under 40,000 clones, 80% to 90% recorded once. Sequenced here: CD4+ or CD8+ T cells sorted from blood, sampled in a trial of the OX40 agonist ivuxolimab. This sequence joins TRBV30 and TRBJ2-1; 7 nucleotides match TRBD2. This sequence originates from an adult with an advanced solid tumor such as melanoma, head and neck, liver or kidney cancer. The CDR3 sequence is CAWMGGSSYNEQFF. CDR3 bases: TGTGCCTGGATGGGAGGGAGCTCCTACAATGAGCAGTTCTTC.